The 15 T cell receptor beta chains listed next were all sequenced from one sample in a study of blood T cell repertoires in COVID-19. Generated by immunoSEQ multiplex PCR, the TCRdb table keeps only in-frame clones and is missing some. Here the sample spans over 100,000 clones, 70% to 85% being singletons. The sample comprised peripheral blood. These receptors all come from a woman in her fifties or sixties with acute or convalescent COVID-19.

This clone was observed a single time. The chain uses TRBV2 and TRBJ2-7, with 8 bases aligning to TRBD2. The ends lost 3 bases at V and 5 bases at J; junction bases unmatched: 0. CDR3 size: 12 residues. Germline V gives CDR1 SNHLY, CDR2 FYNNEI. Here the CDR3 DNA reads TGTGCCAGCAGTGACGGGGGGGACGAGCAGTACTTC. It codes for CASSDGGDEQYF.

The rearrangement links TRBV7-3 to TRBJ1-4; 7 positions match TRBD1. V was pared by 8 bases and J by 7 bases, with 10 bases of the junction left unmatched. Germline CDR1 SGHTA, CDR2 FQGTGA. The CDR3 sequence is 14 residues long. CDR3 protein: CASSPSGDSEKLFF. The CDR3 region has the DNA TGTGCCAGCTCCCCAAGTGGGGACAGTGAAAAACTGTTTTTT. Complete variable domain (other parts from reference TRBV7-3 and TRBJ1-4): GAGVSQTPSNKVTEKGKYVELRCDPISGHTALYWYRQSLGQGPEFLIYFQGTGAADDSGLPNDRFFAVRPEGSVSTLKIQRTERGDSAVYLCASSPSGDSEKLFFGSGTQLSVL.

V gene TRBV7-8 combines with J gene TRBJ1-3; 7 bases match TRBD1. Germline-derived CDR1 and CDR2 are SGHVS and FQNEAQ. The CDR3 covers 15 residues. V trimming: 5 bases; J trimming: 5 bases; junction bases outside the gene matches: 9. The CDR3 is CASSLEGQMRNTIYF. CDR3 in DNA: TGTGCCAGCAGCCTAGAGGGACAGATGAGAAACACCATATATTTT. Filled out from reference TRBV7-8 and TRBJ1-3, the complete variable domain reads GAGVSQSPRYKVAKRGQDVALRCDPISGHVSLFWYQQALGQGPEFLTYFQNEAQLDKSGLPSDRFFAERPEGSVSTLKIQRTQQEDSAVYLCASSLEGQMRNTIYFGEGSWLTVV.

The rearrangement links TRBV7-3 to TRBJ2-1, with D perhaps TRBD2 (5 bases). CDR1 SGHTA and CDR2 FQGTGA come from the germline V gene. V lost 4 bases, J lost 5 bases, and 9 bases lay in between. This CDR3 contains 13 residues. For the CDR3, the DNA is TGTGCCAGCAGCTCTGGACTTAACAATGAGCAGTTCTTC. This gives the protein CASSSGLNNEQFF.

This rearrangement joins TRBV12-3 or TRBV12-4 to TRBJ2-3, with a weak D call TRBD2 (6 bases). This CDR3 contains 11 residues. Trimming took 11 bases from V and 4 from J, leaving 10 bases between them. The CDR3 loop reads CAGGNADTQYF. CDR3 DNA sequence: TGTGCCGGAGGGAACGCAGATACGCAGTATTTT.

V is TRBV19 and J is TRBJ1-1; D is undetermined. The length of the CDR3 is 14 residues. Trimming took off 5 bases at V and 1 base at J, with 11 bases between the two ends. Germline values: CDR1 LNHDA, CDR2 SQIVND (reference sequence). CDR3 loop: CASSSTVGNTEAFF. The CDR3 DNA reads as TGTGCCAGTAGTTCCACGGTTGGGAACACTGAAGCTTTCTTT.

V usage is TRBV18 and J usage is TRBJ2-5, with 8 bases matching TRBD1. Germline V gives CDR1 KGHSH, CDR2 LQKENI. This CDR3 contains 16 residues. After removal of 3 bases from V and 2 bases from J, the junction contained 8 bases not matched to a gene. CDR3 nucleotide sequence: TGTGCCAGCTCACCGACGGACAGGGACAAACAAGAGACCCAGTACTTC. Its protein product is CASSPTDRDKQETQYF.

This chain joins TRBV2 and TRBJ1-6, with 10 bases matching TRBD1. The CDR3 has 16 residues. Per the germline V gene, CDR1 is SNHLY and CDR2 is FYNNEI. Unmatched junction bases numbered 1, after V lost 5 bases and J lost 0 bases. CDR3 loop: CASSRDRGSYNSPLHF. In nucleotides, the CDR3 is TGTGCCAGCAGTCGGGACAGGGGCTCCTATAATTCACCCCTCCACTTT. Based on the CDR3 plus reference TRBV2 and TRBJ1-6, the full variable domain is EPEVTQTPSHQVTQMGQEVILRCVPISNHLYFYWYRQILGQKVEFLVSFYNNEISEKSEIFDDQFSVERPDGSNFTLKIRSTKLEDSAMYFCASSRDRGSYNSPLHFGNGTRLTVT.

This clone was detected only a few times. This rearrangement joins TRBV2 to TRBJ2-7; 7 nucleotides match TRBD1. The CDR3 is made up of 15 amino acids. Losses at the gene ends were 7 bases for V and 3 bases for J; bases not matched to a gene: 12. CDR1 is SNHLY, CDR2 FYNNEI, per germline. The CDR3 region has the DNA TGTGCCAGCATCCTGGTGGGGGACAGAAACTACGAGCAGTACTTC. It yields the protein CASILVGDRNYEQYF.

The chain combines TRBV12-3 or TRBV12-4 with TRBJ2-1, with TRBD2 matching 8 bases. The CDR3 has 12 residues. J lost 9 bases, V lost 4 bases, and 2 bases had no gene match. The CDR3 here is CASSSLAAEQFF. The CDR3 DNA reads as TGTGCCAGCAGTTCACTAGCGGCTGAGCAGTTCTTC.

CDR3 bases: TGTGCCAGCAGCGTAGCCGGGACCGACAGGATCTCTGGAAACACCATATATTTT. This translates into CASSVAGTDRISGNTIYF. The V call is TRBV9, the J call TRBJ1-3; TRBD1 might be the D (6 bases). CDR3 length: 18 residues. V lost 0 bases and J 0 bases, leaving 16 bases between the germline ends. Germline V lookup: CDR1 SGDLS, CDR2 YYNGEE.

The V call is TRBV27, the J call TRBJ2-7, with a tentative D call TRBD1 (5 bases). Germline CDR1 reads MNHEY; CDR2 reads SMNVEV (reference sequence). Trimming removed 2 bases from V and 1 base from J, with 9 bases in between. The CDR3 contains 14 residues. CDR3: CASSLVQGSYEQYF. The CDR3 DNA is TGTGCCAGCAGTTTAGTTCAGGGATCCTACGAGCAGTACTTC.

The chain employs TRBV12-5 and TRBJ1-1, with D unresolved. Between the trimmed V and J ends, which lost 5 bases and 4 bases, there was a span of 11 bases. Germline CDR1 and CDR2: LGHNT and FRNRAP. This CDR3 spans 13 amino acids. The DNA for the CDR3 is TGTGCTAGTGGTATAGAACGGGGCACTGAAGCTTTCTTT. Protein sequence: CASGIERGTEAFF.

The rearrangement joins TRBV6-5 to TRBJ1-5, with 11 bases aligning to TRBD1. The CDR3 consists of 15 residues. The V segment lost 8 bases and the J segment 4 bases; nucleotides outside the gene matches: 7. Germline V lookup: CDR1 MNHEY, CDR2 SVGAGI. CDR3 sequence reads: CASAGQGVRNQPQHF. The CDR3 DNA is TGTGCCAGCGCGGGACAGGGGGTAAGGAATCAGCCCCAGCATTTT.

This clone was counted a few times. CDR3 coding DNA: TGTGCCAGCAGTCATGCTGGAAACACCATATATTTT. Its translation is CASSHAGNTIYF. The chain combines TRBV7-9 with TRBJ1-3; no clear D. The V end lost 6 bases, the J end lost 2 bases, and 5 bases lay between the germline ends. CDR3 size: 12 residues. Germline V CDR1 and CDR2: SEHNR, FQNEAQ (reference sequence). Complete variable domain (other parts from reference TRBV7-9 and TRBJ1-3): DTGVSQNPRHKITKRGQNVTFRCDPISEHNRLYWYRQTLGQGPEFLTYFQNEAQLEKSRLLSDRFSAERPKGSFSTLEIQRTEQGDSAMYLCASSHAGNTIYFGEGSWLTVV.